This TCR beta chain was obtained from a study of T cell responses to AZD1222 COVID-19 vaccine. Study in general: Second-dose timings of about 4 or about 12 weeks were pooled. Study-wide points: Increases in Spike-specific TCR breadth and depth were seen after two AZD1222 doses. Baseline testing showed seropositivity in only six or seven AZD1222 recipients.

V was cut by 5 bases and J by 7 bases, with 14 bases left in between. This CDR3 is built from 14 residues. Germline lookup yields CDR1 SGHAT and CDR2 FQNNGV. Remarks on this clone: Its matching antigen is unknown.

The method was immunoSEQ multiplex PCR; TCRdb's version includes in-frame clones alone and lacks a portion of them. The sample carries around 61,000 clones, 70% to 90% recorded once. This chain joins TRBV11-2 and TRBJ1-4; tentative D call: TRBD1 (6 bases). The source of this sequence is an adult in good health. The starting material was peripheral blood, obtained on day 0 of AZD1222 vaccination. CDR3 in DNA: TGTGCCAGCAGCCAAGACAGGTTGGGTGAAAAACTGTTTTTT. It is translated as CASSQDRLGEKLFF.